These 30 T cell receptor beta chains were all obtained from the same sample, sequenced in a study of post-analysis software for immune sequencing data. These receptors' targets are unknown. Study-wide points: Five or six TRBV segments, TRBV5-6, TRBV5-1 and TRBV20-1 among them, were found more frequent in patients than controls.

Carried by the TCR beta cDNA libraries were unique molecular identifiers. TCRdb ran MiXCR on the PCR reads and lists one entry per CDR3 protein. Among about 430,000 distinct CDR3 sequences, over 30% were seen once, and the ten largest hold 7.6%. Sequencing was carried out using blood. The source of these receptors is a girl aged 2 to 10 with multiple sclerosis.

V and J are TRBV7-9 and TRBJ1-1; D is unresolved. V was shortened by 1 base and J by 1 base, with 10 bases between the two germline ends. CDR3 length equals 15 residues. Germline lookup yields CDR1 SEHNR and CDR2 FQNEAQ (reference sequence). CDR3 sequence: CASSLEEGRNTEAFF. The CDR3 bases are TGTGCCAGCAGCTTAGAAGAGGGAAGGAACACTGAAGCTTTCTTT.

This clonotype was observed a handful of times. V and J are TRBV7-9 and TRBJ1-2; a weak D match, TRBD1 (5 bases). Germline lookup yields CDR1 SEHNR and CDR2 FQNEAQ (reference sequence). The CDR3 sequence is 14 residues long. V dropped 1 base and J dropped 8 bases, with 14 bases sitting between them. The CDR3 loop reads CASSLVYAGHGYTF. CDR3 in DNA: TGTGCCAGCAGCTTAGTTTATGCAGGGCACGGCTACACCTTC.

The CDR3 spells CASSQGQAGGLTEAFF. Written as DNA, the CDR3 is TGTGCCAGCAGCCAAGGACAGGCAGGGGGCCTCACTGAAGCTTTCTTT. The V call is TRBV14, the J call TRBJ1-1, with 8 bases lining up with TRBD1. Germline V gene sequence: CDR1 SGHDN, CDR2 FVKESK. After removal of 1 base from V and 4 bases from J, the junction contained 8 bases not matched to a gene. The CDR3 runs to 16 residues.

This chain uses TRBV7-9 with TRBJ2-2; D is unresolved. This CDR3 spans 13 amino acids. Germline-derived CDR1 and CDR2 are SEHNR and FQNEAQ (reference sequence). Trimming removed 6 bases at V and 1 base at J, with 6 bases between. The CDR3 DNA reads as TGTGCCAGCAGGCCAAGGAACACCGGGGAGCTGTTTTTT. This sequence encodes CASRPRNTGELFF.

This clonotype was found a few times. This rearrangement joins TRBV9 to TRBJ2-7, with no clear D. The germline V gene has CDR1 SGDLS and CDR2 YYNGEE. This CDR3 region has 17 residues. The V end was cut by 1 base, the J end by 0 bases, with 17 bases between. CDR3 nucleotide sequence: TGTGCCAGCAGCGTAAGTCCTATAGCTGCTAGCTCCTACGAGCAGTACTTC. Protein product: CASSVSPIAASSYEQYF.

This clonotype has just a few counts. The chain recombines TRBV12-3 or TRBV12-4 with TRBJ2-7; D is perhaps TRBD2 (5 bases). The CDR3 extends over 14 amino acids. The V gene lost 6 bases and the J gene lost 4 bases, with 16 bases spanning the gap. CDR3: CASRPGVGVYEQYF. As DNA, the CDR3 is TGTGCCAGCAGACCCGGGGTTGGGGTTTACGAGCAGTACTTC.

The V call is TRBV20-1, the J call TRBJ2-3; D gene unclear. V shed 2 bases and J shed 0 bases, with 9 bases lying between them. The CDR3 consists of 14 residues. The germline V gene has CDR1 DFQATT and CDR2 SNEGSKA (reference sequence). The CDR3 spells CSARPQESTDTQYF. The CDR3 DNA reads as TGCAGTGCTAGACCCCAGGAGAGCACAGATACGCAGTATTTT.

This clonotype appeared a few times. This chain links TRBV29-1 with TRBJ2-7; no definite D call. The germline gives CDR1 SQVTM, CDR2 ANQGSEA. The CDR3 sequence is 11 residues long. With 0 bases removed from V and 3 bases from J, the gap between germline ends came to 3 bases. The CDR3 loop is CSVEENYEQYF. The CDR3, as DNA: TGCAGCGTTGAAGAAAACTACGAGCAGTACTTC.

The chain recombines TRBV5-5 with TRBJ1-2, with D uncertain. Germline loops: CDR1 SGHKS, CDR2 YYEKEE (reference sequence). The CDR3 is 15 residues long. Trimming took off 0 bases at V and 1 base at J, with 10 bases between the two ends. In DNA form, the CDR3 reads TGTGCCAGCAGCTTGGTCCCCCAAGGTAACTATGGCTACACCTTC. Protein product: CASSLVPQGNYGYTF.

This clonotype was counted between two and nine times. The chain carries TRBV27 and TRBJ2-7, with D hard to call. This CDR3 region has 16 residues. The V gene lost 2 bases and the J gene lost 5 bases, with 19 bases spanning the gap. Germline CDR1 is MNHEY and CDR2 is SMNVEV (reference sequence). This CDR3 is CASSLAPITGRNEQYF. The CDR3, as DNA: TGTGCCAGCAGTTTAGCGCCGATAACGGGTAGGAACGAGCAGTACTTC.

This clonotype has only one observation. The chain recombines TRBV4-2 with TRBJ1-1; no reliable D call. Trimming removed 2 bases at V and 0 bases at J, with 19 bases between. The CDR3 has 18 amino acids. Germline lookup yields CDR1 LGHNA and CDR2 YNFKEQ. The CDR3 nucleotides read TGTGCCAGCAGCCAACAAGCAACCGGGGTCTGGATGAACACTGAAGCTTTCTTT. It yields the protein CASSQQATGVWMNTEAFF.

The chain employs TRBV5-5 and TRBJ1-1; 7 positions match TRBD1. V shed 2 bases and J 1 base; nucleotides not matched to a gene: 8. The CDR3 covers 16 residues. Germline V lookup: CDR1 SGHKS, CDR2 YYEKEE (reference sequence). CDR3 protein: CASSFEAGGENTEAFF. CDR3 DNA sequence: TGTGCCAGCAGCTTTGAGGCAGGGGGAGAGAACACTGAAGCTTTCTTT.

This clonotype was observed a few times. The chain links TRBV28 to TRBJ2-7; 8 bases are shared with TRBD1. Germline loops: CDR1 MDHEN, CDR2 SYDVKM. The CDR3 covers 15 residues. V was clipped by 1 base and J by 4 bases; unmatched bases: 6. This CDR3 reads CASSLSRGLVYEQYF. In DNA, the CDR3 is TGTGCCAGCAGTTTATCCAGGGGGCTTGTATACGAGCAGTACTTC.

This clonotype was counted a few times. The rearrangement links TRBV11-2 to TRBJ2-4, with 7 positions matching TRBD1. The CDR3 contains 16 residues. The germline CDR1 and CDR2 sequences are SGHAT and FQNNGV. The V gene end was trimmed by 5 bases and the J gene end by 0 bases; junction bases not matched to a gene: 7. The CDR3 sequence is CASSPGQTIAKNIQYF. The DNA for the CDR3 is TGTGCCAGCAGCCCGGGACAGACTATAGCCAAAAACATTCAGTACTTC.

The rearrangement links TRBV7-3 to TRBJ2-1; TRBD2 matches 9 bases. The junction had 12 bases not matched to a gene; V was cut back by 4 bases and J by 5 bases. The CDR3 is 17 residues long. CDR1 is SGHTA and CDR2 is FQGTGA in the germline V gene. CDR3: CASSSRTSGFKDNEQFF. The CDR3, as DNA: TGTGCCAGCAGCTCGAGAACTAGCGGGTTTAAGGACAATGAGCAGTTCTTC. The full variable domain, its missing parts supplied by reference TRBV7-3 and TRBJ2-1, is GAGVSQTPSNKVTEKGKYVELRCDPISGHTALYWYRQSLGQGPEFLIYFQGTGAADDSGLPNDRFFAVRPEGSVSTLKIQRTERGDSAVYLCASSSRTSGFKDNEQFFGPGTRLTVL.

This clonotype has more than one count but fewer than ten. This sequence joins TRBV11-2 and TRBJ2-3, with 10 bases that match TRBD2. From germline, CDR1 is SGHAT and CDR2 FQNNGV. V trimming: 6 bases; J trimming: 2 bases; junction bases outside the gene matches: 11. The CDR3 has 17 amino acids. The chain's CDR3 is CASRNPSSGGITDTQYF. The CDR3 DNA sequence: TGTGCCAGCAGGAACCCGAGTAGCGGGGGGATCACAGATACGCAGTATTTT. Together with reference TRBV11-2 and TRBJ2-3, the CDR3 gives the full variable domain: EAGVAQSPRYKIIEKRQSVAFWCNPISGHATLYWYQQILGQGPKLLIQFQNNGVVDDSQLPKDRFSAERLKGVDSTLKIQPAKLEDSAVYLCASRNPSSGGITDTQYFGPGTRLTVL.

This chain links TRBV20-1 with TRBJ2-7, with D perhaps matching TRBD2 (6 bases). V was pared by 5 bases and J by 0 bases, with 17 bases between. Germline assignment: CDR1 DFQATT and CDR2 SNEGSKA (reference sequence). This CDR3 has 15 residues. The CDR3 protein is CSAARLGTDSYEQYF. The CDR3 bases are TGCAGTGCTGCTCGACTAGGAACTGACTCCTACGAGCAGTACTTC.

This chain connects TRBV28 to TRBJ1-1; TRBD1 matches 10 bases. The CDR3 loop spans 15 amino acids. The V gene end was trimmed by 6 bases and the J gene end by 5 bases; junction bases not matched to a gene: 9. CDR1 is MDHEN, CDR2 SYDVKM, per germline. The CDR3 DNA sequence: TGTGCCAGCAGACACAGACAGGGGGCGAGTACTGAAGCTTTCTTT. This encodes CASRHRQGASTEAFF.

This chain links TRBV29-1 with TRBJ2-3; perhaps TRBD1 as D (6 bases). The CDR3 is 13 residues long. Germline loops: CDR1 SQVTM, CDR2 ANQGSEA. With 6 bases removed from V and 7 bases from J, the gap between germline ends came to 17 bases. CDR3 in amino acids: CSVTPEDSHTQYF. CDR3 bases: TGCAGCGTGACCCCCGAGGACAGTCATACGCAGTATTTT.

This chain joins TRBV12-3 or TRBV12-4 and TRBJ2-1; 7 nucleotides agree with TRBD2. V lost 4 bases, J lost 3 bases, and 9 bases stayed unmatched. There are 16 residues in the CDR3. The CDR3 loop is CASSSTSASYYNEQFF. In DNA, the CDR3 is TGTGCCAGCAGTTCTACTAGCGCCAGCTACTACAATGAGCAGTTCTTC.

This clonotype showed up just once. V and J are TRBV10-3 and TRBJ1-5; 8 bases align to TRBD1. There are 13 residues in the CDR3. V shed 10 bases and J 5 bases; nucleotides not matched to a gene: 7. Germline V lookup: CDR1 ENHRY, CDR2 SYGVKD. The CDR3 sequence: CATDRGGDQPQHF. The DNA for the CDR3 is TGTGCCACCGACAGGGGTGGGGATCAGCCCCAGCATTTT.

The sample holds one count of this clonotype. V usage is TRBV6-6 and J usage is TRBJ2-4, with TRBD2 matching 12 bases. After removal of 8 bases from V and 0 bases from J, the junction contained 8 bases not matched to a gene. The CDR3 is 17 amino acids. The germline V gene has CDR1 MNHNY and CDR2 SVGAGI (reference sequence). CDR3 DNA sequence: TGTGCCAGCTCCGTCCTAGCGGGGGGGATAGCCAAAAACATTCAGTACTTC. This translates into CASSVLAGGIAKNIQYF.

This clonotype has more than one count but fewer than ten. This chain joins TRBV11-2 and TRBJ2-5; D not certain. V lost 0 bases and J lost 1, with 12 bases in between. CDR1 is SGHAT, CDR2 FQNNGV, per germline. The CDR3 length is 16 residues. CDR3 coding DNA: TGTGCCAGCAGCTTAGATCTAGTGGGATCCCAAGAGACCCAGTACTTC. Encoded protein: CASSLDLVGSQETQYF.

The chain uses TRBV12-3 or TRBV12-4 and TRBJ2-7, with D possibly matching TRBD2 (6 bases). The CDR3 sequence is 15 residues long. V was cut by 6 bases and J by 3 bases, with 18 bases left in between. The CDR3 loop reads CASSWAGTGYYEQYF. As DNA, the CDR3 is TGTGCCAGCAGCTGGGCCGGGACTGGGTACTACGAGCAGTACTTC.

The chain uses TRBV7-2 and TRBJ2-7; D is uncertain. Germline V gene data show CDR1 as SGHTA and CDR2 as FQGNSA. This CDR3 is 12 amino acids long. Trimming pared 1 base from V and 5 bases from J, leaving 6 bases between. The CDR3 DNA is TGTGCCAGCAGCTTAGTTATCAACGAGCAGTACTTC. It is translated as CASSLVINEQYF.

The chain recombines TRBV4-3 with TRBJ1-2; 9 positions agree with TRBD1. V was pared by 1 base and J by 6 bases, with 3 bases of the junction left unmatched. The CDR3 is 14 residues long. Germline V lookup: CDR1 LGHNA, CDR2 YSLEER. The CDR3 is CASSQADRGNGYTF. The CDR3 DNA sequence: TGCGCCAGCAGCCAAGCAGACAGGGGGAATGGCTACACCTTC.

This chain uses TRBV14 with TRBJ2-5, with D perhaps matching TRBD2 (5 bases). V lost 0 bases, J lost 2 bases, and 19 bases lay in between. Germline V gene lookup returns CDR1 SGHDN and CDR2 FVKESK. CDR3 length: 18 residues. CDR3 in DNA: TGTGCCAGCAGCCAAGATCTGGGTTATGAGCGGCTACAAGAGACCCAGTACTTC. Translation: CASSQDLGYERLQETQYF.

J is TRBJ2-5 and V is TRBV20-1; D ambiguous. The CDR3 loop spans 13 amino acids. V lost 4 bases and J 2 bases, leaving 11 bases between the germline ends. Germline loops: CDR1 DFQATT, CDR2 SNEGSKA (reference sequence). CDR3 loop: CSAIRGSQETQYF. The DNA of the CDR3 is TGCAGTGCTATTCGTGGCAGTCAAGAGACCCAGTACTTC.

The table lists this clonotype with a few counts. The junction does not match germline at one end; this may be a read error. The CDR3 region is CASSPRQGVYYEQYF. In nucleotides, the CDR3 is TGTGCCAGCAGCCCAAGACAGGGGGTTTACTACGAGCAGTACTTC. The chain is built from TRBV5-1 and TRBJ2-7, with 9 bases matching TRBD1. The CDR3 has 15 amino acids. Germline loops: CDR1 SGHRS, CDR2 YFSETQ.

This clonotype occurred a few times. The J gene is TRBJ1-2, the V gene TRBV6-6, with 7 bases lining up with TRBD1. Germline V gives CDR1 MNHNY, CDR2 SVGAGI (reference sequence). The CDR3 contains 15 residues. Trimming removed 5 bases from V and 3 bases from J; junction bases left unmatched: 9. The CDR3 DNA follows: TGTGCCAGCAGTATCCCCGGGACAGCAGACTATGGCTACACCTTC. This codes for CASSIPGTADYGYTF.